The subject of this entry is one T cell receptor beta chain. The data were obtained in a study of blood T cell repertoires in COVID-19. About the research overall: Some COVID-19 samples were acute and others convalescent; all came from the United States, Italy and Spain.

This CDR3 region has 14 residues. Germline V gene lookup returns CDR1 SGHTA and CDR2 FQGNSA. V dropped 5 bases and J dropped 5; count of bases not matched to a gene: 8. Per the original methods: From reference gene primer amplification, estimates of nucleated cell counts were derived. Produced via immunoSEQ multiplex PCR; TCRdb's table is partial and in-frame only. D and trimming were read from the DNA, whereas the V and J calls and clone size are those reported in that table. The repertoire has roughly 460,000 clones, about 90% of them found once; the top ten carry 0.75% to 0.85%. The clonotype comes from a young man with COVID-19, enrolled during active disease. The material sequenced was peripheral blood. V is TRBV7-2 and J is TRBJ2-5; the match to TRBD2 covers 7 bases. CDR3 in amino acids: CASSARTSRETQYF. The CDR3 coding sequence is TGTGCCAGCAGCGCCCGGACTAGTCGGGAGACCCAGTACTTC. The whole variable domain, remainder taken from reference TRBV7-2 and TRBJ2-5, is GAGVSQSPSNKVTEKGKDVELRCDPISGHTALYWYRQSLGQGLEFLIYFQGNSAPDKSGLPSDRFSAERTGGSVSTLTIQRTQQEDSAVYLCASSARTSRETQYFGPGTRLLVL.